Detailed here is one T cell receptor (beta chain). This specimen includes other DNA sequences encoding the same CDR3. The data were taken from a study of shared clonotypes between healthy human individuals. Germline V gene lookup returns CDR1 SGDLS and CDR2 YYNGEE. This CDR3 region has 16 residues. The J segment lost 2 bases and the V segment lost 0 bases, leaving 5 bases of the junction unmatched. Authors' analysis steps: Junction-only sequences without quality scores were provided by ImmunoSEQ, so filtering was different. Repertoires were generated with immunoSEQ multiplex PCR, while TCRdb's copy carries only in-frame clones and drops some. The DNA gave D and trimming, while V, J and clone size come from that table. The profile shows 1.5 million to 1.9 million clones, approximately 98% of them singletons. There were only Caucasian adults among the donors, and all lived in Nashville, Tennessee.

The gene calls are TRBV9 and TRBJ2-5, with 9 bases aligning to TRBD2. The sequence came from a man younger than 45 in good health. The sequenced sample was naive CD4+ T cells sorted from blood. Documented subset: CD45RA+ positively selected. The CDR3, as DNA: TGTGCCAGCAGCGTAGATAGCGGGAGATATCAAGAGACCCAGTACTTC. Amino acids: CASSVDSGRYQETQYF.